Below, 29 T cell receptor beta chains from the same sample are listed, as sequenced in a study of blood T cells in healthy people across ages. Combining a sample-barcoded 5' primer with a J-beta primer mix, a second PCR ran for 7 to 11 cycles. TCRdb re-analysed the 5' RACE reads in MiXCR, keeping a single row per CDR3 protein. The table records some 1.7 million distinct CDR3 sequences, roughly 30% of them present only once. The material sequenced was blood. Receptors were obtained from a woman aged 30 to 39 in good health.

This clonotype was seen a handful of times. A read error may account for a junction end that differs from germline. This chain links TRBV3-1 with TRBJ1-1; D is ambiguous. CDR1 is LGHDT, CDR2 YNNKEL, per germline (reference sequence). The CDR3 is 13 amino acids. In DNA, the CDR3 is TGTGCCAGCAGCCAAGCTACTCACACTGAAACTTTCTTT. Protein: CASSQATHTETFF. Drawing the rest from reference TRBV3-1 and TRBJ1-1, the complete variable domain is DTAVSQTPKYLVTQMGNDKSIKCEQNLGHDTMYWYKQDSKKFLKIMFSYNNKELIINETVPNRFSPKSPDKAHLNLHINSLELGDSAVYFCASSQATHTETFFGQGTRLTVV.

This chain joins TRBV7-9 and TRBJ1-1; maybe TRBD1 (5 bases). From germline, CDR1 is SEHNR and CDR2 FQNEAQ (reference sequence). The CDR3 spans 14 residues. The V gene lost 1 base and the J gene lost 2 bases, with 8 bases spanning the gap. This CDR3 reads CASSLDQGNTEAFF. Here the CDR3 DNA reads TGTGCCAGCAGCTTAGACCAGGGAAACACTGAAGCTTTCTTT.

This clonotype showed up just a few times. The chain combines TRBV7-2 with TRBJ1-2; D is undetermined. Germline CDR1 reads SGHTA; CDR2 reads FQGNSA. The CDR3 is made up of 13 amino acids. The V gene lost 5 bases and the J gene lost 3 bases, with 10 bases spanning the gap. For the CDR3, the DNA is TGTGCCAGCAGCGTTCCCGGGCACTATGGCTACACCTTC. Protein sequence: CASSVPGHYGYTF.

This clonotype was detected only once. The chain has TRBV27 and TRBJ2-7, with no clear D. Per germline, CDR1 MNHEY and CDR2 SMNVEV (reference sequence). Between the trimmed V and J ends, which lost 0 bases and 1 base, there was a span of 10 bases. The CDR3 runs to 15 residues. CDR3 coding DNA: TGTGCCAGCAGTTTATCTTTTTTGGGTTCCTACGAGCAGTACTTC. This codes for CASSLSFLGSYEQYF.

J is TRBJ2-7 and V is TRBV18; D unresolved. The CDR3 contains 15 residues. CDR1 is KGHSH and CDR2 is LQKENI in the germline V gene. The V end was cut by 1 base, the J end by 2 bases, with 12 bases between. In nucleotides, the CDR3 is TGTGCCAGCTCACCACTGTTCGTCCAGACCTACGAGCAGTACTTC. Its protein is CASSPLFVQTYEQYF.

CDR3 nucleotide sequence: TGTGCCAGCAGCCTCCGGGAAGGGAACACAGATACGCAGTATTTT. Protein: CASSLREGNTDTQYF. The chain carries TRBV13 and TRBJ2-3; D is perhaps TRBD2 (5 bases). Trimming removed 5 bases at V and 2 bases at J, with 14 bases between. The germline gives CDR1 PRHDT, CDR2 FYEKMQ (reference sequence). The length of the CDR3 is 15 residues.

V and J are TRBV29-1 and TRBJ2-1; D gene ambiguous. The last part of the DNA fits TRBJ2-7 better; the J call may be wrong. CDR1 and CDR2 (germline): SQVTM, ANQGSEA. The CDR3 runs 14 residues. CDR3 DNA sequence: TGCAGCGTTGAAGATCAGGTGGTCCCCAATGAGCAGTACTTC. Translating gives CSVEDQVVPNEQYF.

The chain couples TRBV6-2 or TRBV6-3 to TRBJ2-5, with unresolved D. V was pared by 3 bases and J by 5 bases, with 10 bases between. This CDR3 is built from 13 residues. Germline assignment: CDR1 MNHEY and CDR2 SVGEGT. DNA for the CDR3: TGTGCCAGCAGTTATGTGGGGTTGGAGACCCAGTACTTC. It is translated as CASSYVGLETQYF.

There are many counts of this clonotype. The V call is TRBV6-2 or TRBV6-3, the J call TRBJ2-1; D is unclear. V lost 5 bases and J lost 11, with 7 bases in between. Germline CDR1 and CDR2: MNHEY and SVGEGT. CDR3 length: 10 amino acids. The chain's CDR3 is CASSNFKQFF. The CDR3 DNA sequence: TGTGCCAGCAGTAACTTCAAGCAGTTCTTC.

The chain couples TRBV5-1 to TRBJ2-5, with 9 nucleotides matching TRBD2. The J segment lost 1 base and the V segment lost 0 bases, leaving 7 bases of the junction unmatched. Per germline, CDR1 SGHRS and CDR2 YFSETQ. The CDR3 has 17 amino acids. DNA of the CDR3: TGCGCCAGCAGCTTGGCCGGGACTAGCAGGGTCCAAGAGACCCAGTACTTC. This translates into CASSLAGTSRVQETQYF. The variable domain in full, completed from reference TRBV5-1 and TRBJ2-5, reads KAGVTQTPRYLIKTRGQQVTLSCSPISGHRSVSWYQQTPGQGLQFLFEYFSETQRNKGNFPGRFSGRQFSNSRSEMNVSTLELGDSALYLCASSLAGTSRVQETQYFGPGTRLLVL.

The gene calls are TRBV20-1 and TRBJ2-7; 8 nucleotides agree with TRBD2. J was trimmed by 4 bases and V by 1 base; bases with no gene match: 9. From germline, CDR1 is DFQATT and CDR2 SNEGSKA (reference sequence). The CDR3 covers 15 residues. CDR3 sequence: CSARGAGREKYEQYF. The CDR3 DNA follows: TGCAGTGCTAGAGGGGCCGGGAGGGAGAAATACGAGCAGTACTTC.

The rearrangement joins TRBV6-5 to TRBJ1-5, with D hard to call. The CDR3 has 13 residues. Germline values: CDR1 MNHEY, CDR2 SVGAGI. V lost 0 bases to trimming and J lost 7 bases, with 7 bases between them. CDR3 loop: CASSYSIRQPQHF. The CDR3, as DNA: TGTGCCAGCAGTTACTCGATACGACAGCCCCAGCATTTT.

The chain is built from TRBV6-2 or TRBV6-3 and TRBJ1-1; TRBD1 is a possible D gene (5 bases). V lost 8 bases to trimming and J lost 0 bases, with 13 bases between them. The CDR3 covers 14 residues. Per germline, CDR1 MNHEY and CDR2 SVGEGT. CDR3 coding DNA: TGTGCCAGCGGCCGGCAGGGCCTGAACACTGAAGCTTTCTTT. Protein product: CASGRQGLNTEAFF.

Note on this clonotype: A read error may be the cause here, since a much bigger clone is one base away. The chain links TRBV5-1 to TRBJ2-1, with 12 bases fitting TRBD1. J gave up 10 bases and V 2 bases, and 10 bases lay outside the gene matches. Germline V lookup: CDR1 SGHRS, CDR2 YFSETQ. The CDR3 extends over 16 amino acids. The CDR3 is CASSFSGTGGSYEQFF. As DNA, the CDR3 is TGCGCCAGCAGCTTCTCCGGGACAGGGGGCTCCTACGAGCAGTTCTTC.

As regards this clonotype: Since a much larger clone is just one base distant, this may be a read error. The chain joins TRBV3-1 to TRBJ2-6; weak D call: TRBD1 (5 bases). CDR1 LGHDT and CDR2 YNNKEL come from the germline V gene (reference sequence). This CDR3 has 14 residues. The CDR3, as DNA: TGTGCCAGCAGCCAGAGCCCTGGGGCCGACGTCCTGACTTTC. Amino acid sequence: CASSQSPGADVLTF.

In this sample, this clonotype turned up many times. The chain has TRBV10-2 and TRBJ1-2; 9 positions match TRBD1. V gave up 5 bases and J gave up 6 bases; unmatched junction bases: 4. Germline V gene sequence: CDR1 WSHSY, CDR2 SAAADI. This CDR3 has 13 residues. For the CDR3, the DNA is TGCGCCAGCAGTTCCGGGACAGGGAATGGCTACACCTTC. This sequence encodes CASSSGTGNGYTF.

The chain is built from TRBV2 and TRBJ1-6, with TRBD1 as a possible D gene (5 bases). Germline V CDR1 and CDR2: SNHLY, FYNNEI. Between the trimmed V and J ends, which lost 7 bases and 6 bases, there was a span of 13 bases. The CDR3 runs 14 residues. The CDR3 DNA reads as TGTGCCAGCATGACAGACTTCCCTAATTCACCCCTCCACTTT. Translating gives CASMTDFPNSPLHF.

V gene TRBV20-1 combines with J gene TRBJ1-2; D gene ambiguous. There are 13 residues in the CDR3. Trimming pared 5 bases from V and 4 bases from J, leaving 14 bases between. Germline lookup yields CDR1 DFQATT and CDR2 SNEGSKA (reference sequence). The CDR3 region has the DNA TGCAGTGCTGCTGACCGACGACTCTATGGCTACACCTTC. It translates to CSAADRRLYGYTF.

As for this clonotype: A much bigger clone sits one base away, suggesting this may be a read error. This chain joins TRBV20-1 and TRBJ2-7; D possibly uses TRBD1 or TRBD2 (6 bases each). The CDR3 runs 11 residues. Germline CDR1 reads DFQATT; CDR2 reads SNEGSKA (reference sequence). CDR3 bases: TGCAGCGCTAGAGAGGGGGGCAATCGGTACTTC. Protein sequence: CSAREGGNRYF.

This clonotype was picked up many times. J is TRBJ2-5 and V is TRBV7-9, with 7 positions matching TRBD2. There are 14 residues in the CDR3. The V segment lost 6 bases and the J segment 5 bases; nucleotides outside the gene matches: 9. Germline CDR1 is SEHNR and CDR2 is FQNEAQ (reference sequence). DNA for the CDR3: TGTGCCAGCAGTCCCCCGGGGGGAAGGGAGACCCAGTACTTC. Translation: CASSPPGGRETQYF.

The chain combines TRBV10-2 with TRBJ2-7; D gene unclear. Germline V gene data show CDR1 as WSHSY and CDR2 as SAAADI. Trimming took 6 bases from V and 5 from J, leaving 8 bases between them. CDR3 length: 11 residues. The CDR3 DNA is TGCGCCAGCAGCCAAATAGACGAGCAGTACTTC. Residues: CASSQIDEQYF.

J is TRBJ2-3 and V is TRBV24-1; tentative D call: TRBD2 (5 bases). Trimming shortened V by 3 bases and J by 5 bases, and 11 bases separated the two germline ends. This CDR3 has 14 residues. CDR1 and CDR2 (germline): KGHDR, SFDVKD. The DNA for the CDR3 is TGTGCCACCAGTGATGGGAGTCCGGGAGATACGCAGTATTTT. Its protein product is CATSDGSPGDTQYF.

This clonotype has at least ten counts. The chain employs TRBV2 and TRBJ2-7; the D is unclear. This CDR3 region has 11 residues. V lost 6 bases to trimming and J lost 5 bases, with 8 bases between them. The germline V gene has CDR1 SNHLY and CDR2 FYNNEI. Here the CDR3 DNA reads TGTGCCAGCAGGGTGTTTAACGAGCAGTACTTC. This encodes CASRVFNEQYF.

The chain links TRBV5-1 to TRBJ1-2; TRBD1 might be the D (5 bases). Per the germline V gene, CDR1 is SGHRS and CDR2 is YFSETQ. The V end was cut by 6 bases, the J end by 4 bases, with 19 bases between. This CDR3 region has 15 residues. CDR3 sequence reads: CASTPQRTGGYGYTF. In nucleotides, the CDR3 is TGCGCCAGCACCCCTCAGAGGACGGGGGGCTATGGCTACACCTTC.

On this clonotype itself: One end of the junction fails to match germline, which may point to a read error. CDR3 amino acids: CASSAPWGYNEQFF. CDR3 in DNA: TGTGCTAGCAGCGCCCCTTGGGGCTACAATGAGCAGTTCTTC. The genes are TRBV7-9 and TRBJ2-1; D is ambiguous. This CDR3 comprises 14 residues. Germline CDR1 reads SEHNR; CDR2 reads FQNEAQ (reference sequence).

The chain couples TRBV5-1 to TRBJ1-1; 9 bases line up with TRBD1. The CDR3 consists of 14 residues. V lost 6 bases to trimming and J lost 2 bases; unmatched junction nucleotides: 5. Germline V gene sequence: CDR1 SGHRS, CDR2 YFSETQ. CDR3 bases: TGCGCCAGCAACTCGGGACAGGGAAACACTGAAGCTTTCTTT. Amino acids: CASNSGQGNTEAFF.

Turning to this clonotype: A clone one base away is much larger, so this may be a read error. The chain employs TRBV6-1 and TRBJ2-7; 8 bases agree with TRBD1. CDR1 is MNHNS and CDR2 is SASEGT in the germline V gene. V was pared by 7 bases and J by 1 base, with 12 bases of the junction left unmatched. The CDR3 runs to 16 residues. The chain's CDR3 is CASKSPGQAASYEQYF. The CDR3 DNA follows: TGTGCCAGCAAATCGCCGGGACAGGCGGCATCCTACGAGCAGTACTTC.

This chain joins TRBV5-5 and TRBJ2-3; tentatively, D is TRBD2 (5 bases). In germline, CDR1 is SGHKS, CDR2 YYEKEE (reference sequence). The CDR3 is made up of 13 amino acids. V lost 2 bases, J lost 6 bases, and 10 bases lay in between. The CDR3, as DNA: TGTGCCAGCAGCTTCAATGCGGGTGATACGCAGTATTTT. This encodes CASSFNAGDTQYF.

The chain combines TRBV7-2 with TRBJ2-3; TRBD1 matches 8 bases. Germline lookup yields CDR1 SGHTA and CDR2 FQGNSA. J was trimmed by 0 bases and V by 5 bases; bases with no gene match: 7. The CDR3 totals 16 residues. CDR3 residues: CASSPSQGASTDTQYF. CDR3 in DNA: TGTGCCAGCAGCCCCAGCCAGGGGGCTAGCACAGATACGCAGTATTTT.